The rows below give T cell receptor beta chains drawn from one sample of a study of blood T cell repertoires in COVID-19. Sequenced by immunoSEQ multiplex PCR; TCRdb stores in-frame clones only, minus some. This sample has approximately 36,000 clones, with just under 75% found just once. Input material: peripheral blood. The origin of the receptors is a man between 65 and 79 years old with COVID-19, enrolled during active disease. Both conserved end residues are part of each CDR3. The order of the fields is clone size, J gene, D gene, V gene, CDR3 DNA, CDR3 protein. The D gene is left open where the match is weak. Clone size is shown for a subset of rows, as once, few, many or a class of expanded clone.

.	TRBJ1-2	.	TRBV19	TGTGCCAGTACCGGGGGGGGTTCTAACTATGGCTACACCTTC	CASTGGGSNYGYTF
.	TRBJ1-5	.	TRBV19	TGTGCCAGTAGTATACAGGGGCTTAAGAATCAGCCCCAGCATTTT	CASSIQGLKNQPQHF
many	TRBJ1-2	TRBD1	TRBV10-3	TGTGCCATCAGGGCCGGGACAGGGGGCGACTATGGCTACACCTTC	CAIRAGTGGDYGYTF
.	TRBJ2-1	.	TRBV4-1	TGCGCCAGCAGCCAAGATCGAGGGCCTTACAATGAGCAGTTCTTC	CASSQDRGPYNEQFF
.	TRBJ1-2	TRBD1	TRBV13	TGTGCCAGCAGCTTAGGGACAGGGAACTATGGCTACACCTTC	CASSLGTGNYGYTF
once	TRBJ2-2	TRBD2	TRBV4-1	TGCGCCAGCAGCCAAGTGTCCGGGAGGGTTGCCGGGGAGCTGTTTTTT	CASSQVSGRVAGELFF
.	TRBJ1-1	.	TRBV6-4	TGTGCCAGCGCCCAGACAGGATACACTGAAGCTTTCTTT	CASAQTGYTEAFF
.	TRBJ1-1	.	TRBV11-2	TGTGCCAGCAGCTTGGACAGCCGCACTGAAGCTTTCTTT	CASSLDSRTEAFF
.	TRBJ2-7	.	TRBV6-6	TGTGCCAGCAGTACGCCGGGACATAGCTCCTACGAGCAGTACTTC	CASSTPGHSSYEQYF
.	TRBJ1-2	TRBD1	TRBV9	TGTGCCAGCAGCGTAGGGACAGGGACCTATGGCTACACCTTC	CASSVGTGTYGYTF
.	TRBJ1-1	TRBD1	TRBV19	TGTGCCAGTAGTGTAAACAGGGGGGACACTGAAGCTTTCTTT	CASSVNRGDTEAFF
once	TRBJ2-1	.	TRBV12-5	TGTGCTAGTGGTTTGGTACTGAAAACCAAAATCTACAATGAGCAGTTCTTC	CASGLVLKTKIYNEQFF
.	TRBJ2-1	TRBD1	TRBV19	TGTGCCAGTAGTTCCGGGACAGGGCGGCTAGTTAACAATGAGCAGTTCTTC	CASSSGTGRLVNNEQFF
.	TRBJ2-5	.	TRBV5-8	TGTGCCAGCAGCCCCAAGTTTTCTCGGGAGACCCAGTACTTC	CASSPKFSRETQYF
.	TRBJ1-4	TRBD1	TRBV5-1	TGCGCCAGCAGCTTGGGACGGACAGGGAGTTTGAATGAAAAACTGTTTTTT	CASSLGRTGSLNEKLFF
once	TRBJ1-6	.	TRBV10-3	TGTGCCATCAACCCGGACGGGATAAGTAATTCACCCCTCCACTTT	CAINPDGISNSPLHF
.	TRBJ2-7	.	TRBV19	TGTGCCAGTAGTATCGCTCTACGATCCTACGAGCAGTACTTC	CASSIALRSYEQYF
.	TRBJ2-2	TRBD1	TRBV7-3	TGTGCCAGCAGCTTGACAGGGTCCGGGGAGCTGTTTTTT	CASSLTGSGELFF
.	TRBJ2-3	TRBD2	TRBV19	TGTGCCAGTAGTATCCAAGCGGGAAGGACCTGGGGGCAGTATTTT	CASSIQAGRTWGQYF
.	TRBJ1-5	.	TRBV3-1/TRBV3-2	TGTGCCAGCACACAGGGTTCGGGAAATCAGCCCCAGCATTTT	CASTQGSGNQPQHF
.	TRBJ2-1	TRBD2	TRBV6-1	TGTGCCAGCAGTGAAGTTTTACCTACCGGGACTAGCGGAAACAATGAGCAGTTCTTC	CASSEVLPTGTSGNNEQFF
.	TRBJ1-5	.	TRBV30	TGTGCCTGGAATAGGGCAGGGGCTGGCAATCAGCCCCAGCATTTT	CAWNRAGAGNQPQHF
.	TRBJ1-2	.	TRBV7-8	TGTGCCAGCACCACAGCCAGGGGCGCCTATGGCTACACCTTC	CASTTARGAYGYTF
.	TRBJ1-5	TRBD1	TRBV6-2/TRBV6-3	TGTGCCAGCAGTCACGACAGGGAATATCAGCCCCAGCATTTT	CASSHDREYQPQHF
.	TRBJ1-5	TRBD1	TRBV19	TGTGCCAGTAGTAGTGACCAGGGGGACGGTCAGCCCCAGCATTTT	CASSSDQGDGQPQHF
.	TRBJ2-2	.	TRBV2	TGTGCCAGCAGTTTTACTCCGGGACAATACACCGGGGAGCTGTTTTTT	CASSFTPGQYTGELFF
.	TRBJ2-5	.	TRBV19	TGTGCCAGTAGTATTGGGGCCAGGGGTCGCGGCGGGAGTCGTGGGGGACAATTGGAGACCCAGTACTTC	CASSIGARGRGGSRGGQLETQYF
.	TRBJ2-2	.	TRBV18	TGTGCCAGCTCATTCTATCGTCTAAACACCGGGGAGCTGTTTTTT	CASSFYRLNTGELFF
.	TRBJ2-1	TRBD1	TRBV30	TGTGCCTGGAGTGTACCGACAGGGGGCCGCGAGCAGTTCTTC	CAWSVPTGGREQFF
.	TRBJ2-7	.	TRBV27	TGTGCCAGCAGTTTCGGAGGGGTTTTCTCCTACGAGCAGTACTTC	CASSFGGVFSYEQYF
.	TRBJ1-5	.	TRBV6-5	TGTGCCAGCACCTCGGGTGGCAATCAGCCCCAGCATTTT	CASTSGGNQPQHF
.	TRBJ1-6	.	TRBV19	TGTGCCAGTAGCCCAGGCAGGGTTGGATCACCCCTCCACTTT	CASSPGRVGSPLHF
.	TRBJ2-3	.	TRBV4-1	TGCGCCAGCAGCAAAAGGAAAGACAGTCGTGGAACAGATACGCAGTATTTT	CASSKRKDSRGTDTQYF
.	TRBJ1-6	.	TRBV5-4	TGTGCCAGCAGCTTGGACAGGGTTTCACCCCTCCACTTT	CASSLDRVSPLHF
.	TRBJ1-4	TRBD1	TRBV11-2	TGTGCCAGCAGTTCAGGGGGGAATCTGTTTTTT	CASSSGGNLFF
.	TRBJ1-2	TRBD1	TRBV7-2	TGTGCCAGCAGCTTAGGACAGGGTGTCCACTATGGCTACACCTTC	CASSLGQGVHYGYTF
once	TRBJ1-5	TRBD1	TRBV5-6	TGTGCCAGCAGCCAAGGGACAGGGAGGAATCAGCCCCAGCATTTT	CASSQGTGRNQPQHF
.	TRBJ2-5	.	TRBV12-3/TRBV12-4	TGTGCCAGCAGTCTCAGGGTTAAAGAGACCCAGTACTTC	CASSLRVKETQYF
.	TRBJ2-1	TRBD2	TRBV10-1	TGCGCCAGCAGTCCCGCCGGGGGCGGGAGGGATGAGCAGTTCTTC	CASSPAGGGRDEQFF
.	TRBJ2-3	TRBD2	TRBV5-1	TGCGCCAGCAGCTTGGACAGCGGGGTCACAGATACGCAGTATTTT	CASSLDSGVTDTQYF
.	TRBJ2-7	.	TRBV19	TGTGCCAGTAGTATACGACGACAGACCTACGAGCAGTACTTC	CASSIRRQTYEQYF
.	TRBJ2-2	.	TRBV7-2	TGTGCCAGCAGCTGGGGCTCGGAGCTGTTTTTT	CASSWGSELFF
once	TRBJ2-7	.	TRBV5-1	TGCGCCAGCAGCTTGGTGGGCAACGAGCAGTACTTC	CASSLVGNEQYF
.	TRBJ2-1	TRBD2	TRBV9	TGTGCCAGCAGCGCCCGGACTAGCGGGAGTAATGAGCAGTTCTTC	CASSARTSGSNEQFF
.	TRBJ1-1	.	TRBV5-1	TGCGCCAGCAGCTTGGAAGAGGGCTACCACACTGAAGCTTTCTTT	CASSLEEGYHTEAFF
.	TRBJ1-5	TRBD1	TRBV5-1	TGCGCCAGCAGCTTACAGGGGGGACAGCCCCAGCATTTT	CASSLQGGQPQHF
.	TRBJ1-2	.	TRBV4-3	TGCGCCAGCAGCCAAGATCAGGCGGGCTATGGCTACACCTTC	CASSQDQAGYGYTF
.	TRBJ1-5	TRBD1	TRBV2	TGTGCCAGCAGAGAAACAGGGGGAGAGCCCCAGCATTTT	CASRETGGEPQHF
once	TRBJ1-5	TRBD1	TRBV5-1	TGCGCCAGCAGCTTCGGACAGGGGAGTAATCAGCCCCAGCATTTT	CASSFGQGSNQPQHF
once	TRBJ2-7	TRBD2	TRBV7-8	TGTGCCAGCAGCTCAACCCGCGGGAGTCCCTACGAGCAGTACTTC	CASSSTRGSPYEQYF
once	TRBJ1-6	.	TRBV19	TGTGCCAGTAGGAGAGGACAGAGCTCCTATAATTCACCCCTCCACTTT	CASRRGQSSYNSPLHF
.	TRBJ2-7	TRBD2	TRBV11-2	TGTGCCAGCAGCATGGCTGGGAGGGATTGGGTGAGCTACGAGCAGTACTTC	CASSMAGRDWVSYEQYF
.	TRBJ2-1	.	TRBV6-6	TGTGCCAGCATTCACACAGGCCTCTCCTACAATGAGCAGTTCTTC	CASIHTGLSYNEQFF